This record concerns one T cell receptor (beta chain) sequence. Its target is unknown. A junction end diverges from the germline sequence, so it may reflect a read error. Germline CDR1 is SEHNR and CDR2 is FQNEAQ (reference sequence). CDR3 length equals 13 residues. This record comes from a study of tumor-infiltrating lymphocytes in primary liver carcinoma. Study details: Stage T1-T3 N0M0 and a size of about 4.2 to 10 cm characterized the tumors. Productive TCRbeta reads per sample were roughly 3.65 to 8 million, not differing by tissue. Study observations and caveats: Against blood, tumors held a significantly higher top-250-clone fraction (p = 0.039). Compared with tumor region pairs, tumor-adjacent and tumor-blood pairs overlapped less.

TCR beta cDNA came from about 0.45 ug total RNA, primed with a constant-region primer. Each TCR beta library was derived from three nested multiplex PCR rounds that employed slightly modified ARM-PCR. The two initial PCR rounds, roughly 9 cycles each, used TRBV1-TRBV30 forward and C-beta reverse primers. TCRdb processed the multiplex PCR reads anew with MiXCR; each CDR3 protein has one entry. This sample has hundreds of thousands of distinct CDR3 sequences, with 58% found just once. The authors took blood RNA from unsorted whole blood and also extracted germline DNA. The chain combines TRBV7-9 with TRBJ1-1; the D is unclear. This sequence originates from a woman younger than 45 with primary liver carcinoma and hepatitis B virus infection. Specimen: peripheral blood. The CDR3 is CASSLSVNTEAIF. CDR3 nucleotide sequence: TGTGCCAGCAGCTTATCGGTGAACACTGAAGCTATCTTT.